The 13 T cell receptor beta chains presented below share a single source sample, sequenced in a study of neurological immune-mediated disorders. Each CDR3 protein is one row after TCRdb ran MiXCR on the 5' RACE reads. The table shows approximately 4,800 distinct CDR3 sequences, with around a quarter occurring only once. Sample: CD8+ T cells from blood. These receptors came from a woman in her sixties or seventies with HTLV-1-associated myelopathy (HAM/TSP).

This clonotype has a count of ten or more. The chain recombines TRBV29-1 with TRBJ1-1; 10 positions agree with TRBD1. This CDR3 is built from 12 residues. Germline loops: CDR1 SQVTM, CDR2 ANQGSEA. V gave up 7 bases and J gave up 6 bases; unmatched junction bases: 5. CDR3 nucleotides: TGCAGCGCCGGGGACAGGGGCTCTGAAGCTTTCTTT. This codes for CSAGDRGSEAFF.

This clonotype is termed medium-sized. J is TRBJ2-2 and V is TRBV12-3 or TRBV12-4; D unclear. The V and J ends lost 5 bases and 6 bases respectively, with 13 bases between them. The CDR3 has 14 amino acids. The CDR3 loop is CASSPLIASGELFF. The CDR3 region has the DNA TGTGCCAGCAGTCCCCTGATCGCATCCGGGGAGCTGTTTTTT.

The V gene is TRBV5-5, the J gene TRBJ1-4; tentatively, D is TRBD1 (6 bases). This CDR3 has 14 residues. Looked up from germline, CDR1 is SGHKS and CDR2 is YYEKEE (reference sequence). V was shortened by 5 bases and J by 7 bases, with 15 bases between the two germline ends. The CDR3 DNA reads as TGTGCCAGCAGTCACGACAGGCCGAGTGAAAAACTGTTTTTT. Its translation: CASSHDRPSEKLFF.

This clonotype is categorized as medium-sized. V usage is TRBV9 and J usage is TRBJ2-1; 9 bases are a match to TRBD2. The length of the CDR3 is 15 residues. Trimming cost V 3 bases and J 6 bases; bases outside gene matches: 7. Germline V gives CDR1 SGDLS, CDR2 YYNGEE. The chain's CDR3 is CASSAVAGGLNEQFF. In DNA form, the CDR3 reads TGTGCCAGCAGCGCGGTGGCGGGAGGGCTCAATGAGCAGTTCTTC.

This clonotype was recorded at least ten times. DNA for the CDR3: TGCAGTGCTAGAGATTTCGGGGGAACTCAGCCCCAGCATTTT. Translation gives CSARDFGGTQPQHF. The chain is built from TRBV20-1 and TRBJ1-5; D is possibly TRBD1 (5 bases). The CDR3 spans 14 residues. V was shortened by 0 bases and J by 6 bases, with 12 bases between the two germline ends. Per the germline V gene, CDR1 is DFQATT and CDR2 is SNEGSKA (reference sequence).

The chain's CDR3 is CASSEDRSHYGYTF. CDR3 nucleotide sequence: TGTGCCAGCAGCGAGGACAGGTCGCACTATGGCTACACCTTC. The chain couples TRBV7-8 to TRBJ1-2; 7 nucleotides agree with TRBD1. The CDR3 extends over 14 amino acids. Trimming took 5 bases from V and 3 from J; bases not matched to a gene: 6. Germline assignment: CDR1 SGHVS and CDR2 FQNEAQ.

Relative to its sample, this clonotype is medium-sized (0.01 to 0.1%). The V call is TRBV20-1, the J call TRBJ2-7; D possibly matches TRBD1 or TRBD2 (5 bases each). The V gene's germline CDR1 is DFQATT and CDR2 SNEGSKA (reference sequence). CDR3 size: 14 residues. V was trimmed by 3 bases and J by 3 bases, leaving 15 bases between them. CDR3 loop: CSARFRDRLYEQYF. DNA for the CDR3: TGCAGTGCTAGGTTCCGGGACCGACTCTACGAGCAGTACTTC.

This clonotype rates as medium-sized. The chain employs TRBV6-5 and TRBJ1-1; no firm D call. CDR3 length: 13 amino acids. In germline, CDR1 is MNHEY, CDR2 SVGAGI. Trimming stripped 3 bases from V and 7 bases from J, with 12 bases between. CDR3 residues: CASSYGEGSEAFF. In DNA form, the CDR3 reads TGTGCCAGCAGTTATGGGGAAGGGAGTGAAGCTTTCTTT.

The rearrangement links TRBV7-9 to TRBJ2-5; D possibly corresponds to TRBD2 (6 bases). V shed 0 bases and J shed 2 bases, with 10 bases lying between them. Germline V gene data show CDR1 as SEHNR and CDR2 as FQNEAQ (reference sequence). The length of the CDR3 is 15 residues. CDR3 loop: CASSLAGGSQETQYF. The CDR3 DNA follows: TGTGCCAGCAGCTTAGCGGGAGGATCTCAAGAGACCCAGTACTTC.

The sample holds a few counts of this clonotype. The chain combines TRBV15 with TRBJ2-1; TRBD2 agrees at 11 bases. Trimming removed 8 bases from V and 6 bases from J; junction bases left unmatched: 12. Germline CDR1 LNHNV, CDR2 YYDKDF (reference sequence). The CDR3 runs to 16 residues. The CDR3 region is CATVAASSGGFNEQFF. The DNA of the CDR3 is TGTGCCACCGTAGCGGCCTCTAGCGGGGGGTTCAATGAGCAGTTCTTC.

This clonotype is classed as medium-sized. V is TRBV6-5 and J is TRBJ2-1, with 8 nucleotides matching TRBD1. The germline CDR1 and CDR2 sequences are MNHEY and SVGAGI. The trim removed 3 bases at V and 3 bases at J, leaving 4 bases unmatched. CDR3 size: 15 residues. The CDR3: CASSYPGQGYNEQFF. DNA for the CDR3: TGTGCCAGCAGTTATCCCGGACAGGGCTACAATGAGCAGTTCTTC.

At least ten counts were recorded for this clonotype. The chain couples TRBV7-9 to TRBJ2-3; tentative D call: TRBD2 (5 bases). V was cut by 3 bases and J by 4 bases, with 35 bases left in between. Germline loops: CDR1 SEHNR, CDR2 FQNEAQ (reference sequence). The CDR3 has 22 residues. The CDR3 coding sequence is TGTGCCAGCAGCTTGCAAGCAGCTGGCCCGGTCGAAGGCGGCGAGGGTTCAGATACGCAGTATTTT. Amino acids: CASSLQAAGPVEGGEGSDTQYF.

Within the sample, this clonotype is medium-sized. The chain joins TRBV29-1 to TRBJ2-2; no firm D call. Germline loops: CDR1 SQVTM, CDR2 ANQGSEA. V was clipped by 3 bases and J by 2 bases, with 10 bases between them. The CDR3 runs to 14 residues. The CDR3 sequence: CSVDSGKNTGELFF. Written as DNA, the CDR3 is TGCAGCGTTGACTCGGGTAAAAACACCGGGGAGCTGTTTTTT.